Listed below are T cell receptor beta chains from one sample, sequenced in a study of cytomegalovirus exposure and HLA in healthy donors. TCRdb's copy holds only in-frame clones and misses some; the assay was immunoSEQ multiplex PCR. This sample's table has about 200,000 clones. The sequenced sample was PBMCs. The receptors originated from a girl aged 2-10 years in good health and CMV-seropositive. CDR3s include the opening cysteine and the closing phenylalanine or tryptophan. Fields, in order: J gene, CDR3 length, D gene, V gene, CDR3 protein, CDR3 DNA. A D gene is named only where the DNA matches it firmly.

J: TRBJ1-4; length: 12; D: TRBD1; V: TRBV30; CDR3: CACDREAEKLFF; DNA: TGTGCCTGCGACAGGGAGGCCGAAAAACTGTTTTTT
J: TRBJ2-2; length: 15; D: TRBD2; V: TRBV5-1; CDR3: CASSPVAGVSGELFF; DNA: TGCGCCAGCAGCCCGGTAGCGGGAGTGAGCGGGGAGCTGTTTTTT
J: TRBJ2-7; length: 14; D: NA; V: TRBV6-5; CDR3: CASKRSSVTYEQYF; DNA: TGTGCCAGCAAGAGGAGTAGCGTCACCTACGAGCAGTACTTC
J: TRBJ2-7; length: 19; D: TRBD1; V: TRBV2; CDR3: CASSEAVTGAAVGAYEQYF; DNA: TGTGCCAGCAGTGAAGCCGTTACAGGGGCGGCGGTAGGGGCCTACGAGCAGTACTTC
J: TRBJ2-7; length: 13; D: NA; V: TRBV2; CDR3: CASHSTTSYEQYF; DNA: TGTGCCAGTCACAGTACCACTTCCTACGAGCAGTACTTC
J: TRBJ1-1; length: 14; D: NA; V: TRBV10-3; CDR3: CAITRGGGHTEAFF; DNA: TGTGCCATCACCCGAGGGGGGGGGCACACTGAAGCTTTCTTT
J: TRBJ2-7; length: 19; D: TRBD2; V: TRBV5-1; CDR3: CASSRSLAGGPSKYDEQYF; DNA: TGCGCCAGCAGCCGCTCCTTAGCGGGAGGGCCCTCGAAATACGACGAGCAGTACTTC
J: TRBJ1-3; length: 13; D: NA; V: TRBV7-2; CDR3: CASSLVTGSTIYF; DNA: TGTGCCAGCAGCTTAGTTACGGGGAGCACCATATATTTT
J: TRBJ1-2; length: 15; D: NA; V: TRBV5-4; CDR3: CASSLDPQAGDGYTF; DNA: TGTGCCAGCAGCTTGGACCCTCAGGCGGGGGATGGCTACACCTTC
J: TRBJ2-1; length: 16; D: TRBD2; V: TRBV25-1; CDR3: CASSELGGRAYNEQFF; DNA: TGTGCCAGCAGTGAATTGGGAGGGAGGGCCTACAATGAGCAGTTCTTC
J: TRBJ2-7; length: 15; D: NA; V: TRBV11-2; CDR3: CASSFSGVLLYEQYF; DNA: TGTGCCAGCAGCTTTAGCGGAGTCCTACTCTACGAGCAGTACTTC
J: TRBJ1-5; length: 15; D: NA; V: TRBV28; CDR3: CASSPGATLNQPQHF; DNA: TGTGCCAGCAGCCCGGGTGCGACGCTCAATCAGCCCCAGCATTTT
J: TRBJ2-7; length: 16; D: TRBD2; V: TRBV6-4; CDR3: CASSDRLAGMLGEQYF; DNA: TGTGCCAGCAGTGATCGGCTAGCGGGAATGTTGGGCGAGCAGTACTTC